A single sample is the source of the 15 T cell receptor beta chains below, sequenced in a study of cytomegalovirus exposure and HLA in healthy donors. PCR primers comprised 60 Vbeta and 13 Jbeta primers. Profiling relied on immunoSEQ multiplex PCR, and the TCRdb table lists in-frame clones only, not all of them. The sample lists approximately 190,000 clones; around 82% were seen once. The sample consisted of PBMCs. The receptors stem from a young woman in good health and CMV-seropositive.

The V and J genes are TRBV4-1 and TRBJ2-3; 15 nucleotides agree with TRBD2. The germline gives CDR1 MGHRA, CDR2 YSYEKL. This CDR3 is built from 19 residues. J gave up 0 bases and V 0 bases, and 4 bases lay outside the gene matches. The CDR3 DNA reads TGCGCCAGCAGCCAAGATGGGACTAGCGGGGGGTCCAGCACAGATACGCAGTATTTT. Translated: CASSQDGTSGGSSTDTQYF.

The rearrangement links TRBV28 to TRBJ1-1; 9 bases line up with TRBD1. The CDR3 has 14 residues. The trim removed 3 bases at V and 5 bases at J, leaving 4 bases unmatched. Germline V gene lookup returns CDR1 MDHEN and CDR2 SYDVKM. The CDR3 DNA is TGTGCCAGCAGTTTCTTGACAGGGGGTACTGAAGCTTTCTTT. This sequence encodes CASSFLTGGTEAFF.

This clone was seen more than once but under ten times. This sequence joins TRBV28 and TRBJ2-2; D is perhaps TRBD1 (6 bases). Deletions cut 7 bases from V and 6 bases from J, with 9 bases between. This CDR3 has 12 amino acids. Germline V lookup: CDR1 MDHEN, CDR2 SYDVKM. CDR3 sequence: CASKTGAGELFF. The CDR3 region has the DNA TGTGCCAGCAAGACAGGAGCCGGGGAGCTGTTTTTT.

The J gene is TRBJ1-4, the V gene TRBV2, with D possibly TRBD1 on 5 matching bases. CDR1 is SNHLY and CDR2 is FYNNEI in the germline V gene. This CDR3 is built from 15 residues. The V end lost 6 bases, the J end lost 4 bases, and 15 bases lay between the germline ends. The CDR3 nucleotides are TGTGCCAGCAGGGCAGGGAGGAGAGATAATGAAAAACTGTTTTTT. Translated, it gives CASRAGRRDNEKLFF.

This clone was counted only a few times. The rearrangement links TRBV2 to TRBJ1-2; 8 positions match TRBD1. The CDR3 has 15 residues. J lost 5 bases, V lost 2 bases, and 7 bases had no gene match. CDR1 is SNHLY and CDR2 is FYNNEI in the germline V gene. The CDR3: CASSESRQGAYGYTF. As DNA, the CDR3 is TGTGCCAGCAGTGAATCAAGGCAGGGGGCGTATGGCTACACCTTC.

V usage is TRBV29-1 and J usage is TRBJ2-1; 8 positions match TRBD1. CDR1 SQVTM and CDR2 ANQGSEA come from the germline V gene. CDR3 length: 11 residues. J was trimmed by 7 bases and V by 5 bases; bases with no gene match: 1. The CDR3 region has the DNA TGCAGCGTTCGACAGGGGAATGAGCAGTTCTTC. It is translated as CSVRQGNEQFF.

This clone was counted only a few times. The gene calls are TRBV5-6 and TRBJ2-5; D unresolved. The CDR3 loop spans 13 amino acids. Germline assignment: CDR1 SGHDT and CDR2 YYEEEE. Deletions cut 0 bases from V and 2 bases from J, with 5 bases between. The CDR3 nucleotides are TGTGCCAGCAGCTTGGAACAGCAAGAGACCCAGTACTTC. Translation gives CASSLEQQETQYF. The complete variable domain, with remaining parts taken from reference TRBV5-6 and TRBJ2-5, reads DAGVTQSPTHLIKTRGQQVTLRCSPKSGHDTVSWYQQALGQGPQFIFQYYEEEERQRGNFPDRFSGHQFPNYSSELNVNALLLGDSALYLCASSLEQQETQYFGPGTRLLVL.

The CDR3 DNA follows: TGTGCCAGCAGTCCTACTCGACCGGGTAACTATGGCTACACCTTC. Its protein is CASSPTRPGNYGYTF. J is TRBJ1-2 and V is TRBV6-5; D ambiguous. Trimming took off 5 bases at V and 1 base at J, with 14 bases between the two ends. This CDR3 comprises 15 residues. The V gene's germline CDR1 is MNHEY and CDR2 SVGAGI.

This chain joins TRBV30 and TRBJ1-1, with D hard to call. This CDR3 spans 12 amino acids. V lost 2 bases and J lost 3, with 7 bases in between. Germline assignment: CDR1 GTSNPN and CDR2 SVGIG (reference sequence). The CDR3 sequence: CAWSRGYTEAFF. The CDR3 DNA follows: TGTGCCTGGAGTCGCGGGTACACTGAAGCTTTCTTT.

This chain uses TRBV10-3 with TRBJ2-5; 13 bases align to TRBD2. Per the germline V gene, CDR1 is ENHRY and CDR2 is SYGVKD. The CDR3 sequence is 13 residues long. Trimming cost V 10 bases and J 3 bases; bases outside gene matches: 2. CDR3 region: CASGLAGEETQYF. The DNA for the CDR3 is TGTGCCAGCGGACTAGCGGGAGAAGAGACCCAGTACTTC.

The CDR3 nucleotides read TGCGCCAGCAGCAGGACAGGGGGAAGCACCGGGGAGCTGTTTTTT. Protein: CASSRTGGSTGELFF. J is TRBJ2-2 and V is TRBV5-1; 10 bases are shared with TRBD1. Germline V CDR1 and CDR2: SGHRS, YFSETQ. V lost 4 bases to trimming and J lost 4 bases; unmatched junction nucleotides: 4. CDR3 length: 15 residues.

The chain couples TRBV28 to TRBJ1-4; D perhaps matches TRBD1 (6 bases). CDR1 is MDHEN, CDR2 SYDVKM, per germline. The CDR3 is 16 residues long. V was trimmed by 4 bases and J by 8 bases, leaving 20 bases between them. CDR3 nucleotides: TGTGCCAGCAGTTACTTGGGGGGGCCGGTTAACGAAAAACTGTTTTTT. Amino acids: CASSYLGGPVNEKLFF.

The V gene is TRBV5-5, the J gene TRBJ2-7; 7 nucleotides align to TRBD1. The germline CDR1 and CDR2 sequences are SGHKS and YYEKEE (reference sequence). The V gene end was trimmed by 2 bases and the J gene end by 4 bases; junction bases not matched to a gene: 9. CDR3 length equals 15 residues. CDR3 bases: TGTGCCAGCAGCTTTCAGATAGGGGGCTGGTACGAGCAGTACTTC. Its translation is CASSFQIGGWYEQYF.

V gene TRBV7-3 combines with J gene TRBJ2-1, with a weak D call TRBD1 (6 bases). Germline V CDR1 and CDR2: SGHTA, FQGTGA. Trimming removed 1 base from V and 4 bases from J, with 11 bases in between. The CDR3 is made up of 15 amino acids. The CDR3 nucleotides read TGTGCCAGCAGCTTAAACGGCGGACAGTACAATGAGCAGTTCTTC. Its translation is CASSLNGGQYNEQFF.

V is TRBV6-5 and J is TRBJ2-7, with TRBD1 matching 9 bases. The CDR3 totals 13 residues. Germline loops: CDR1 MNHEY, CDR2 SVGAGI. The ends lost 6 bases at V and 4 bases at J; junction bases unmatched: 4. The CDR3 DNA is TGTGCCAGCAGGACAGGGGGGACTTACGAGCAGTACTTC. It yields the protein CASRTGGTYEQYF.